Below are 5 T cell receptor beta chains sequenced from a single sample in a study of CD8 T cells in ankylosing spondylitis. Whole-study findings and limits: Characteristic, it appeared, of ankylosing spondylitis blood was a TCR beta motif of about eight highly homologous variants.

These receptors are not linked to any known antigen. Via MiXCR, TCRdb re-called the 5' RACE reads, giving one row per CDR3 protein. The sample contains fewer than 550,000 distinct CDR3 sequences, roughly 5.3% of which appear only once. The sequencing input was blood, either unsorted or a sorted T cell fraction (not recorded which). The receptors stem from a male donor with ankylosing spondylitis.

This clonotype occurred many times. The J gene is TRBJ1-4, the V gene TRBV7-9; no firm D call. There are 15 residues in the CDR3. With 6 bases removed from V and 2 bases from J, the gap between germline ends came to 13 bases. Per the germline V gene, CDR1 is SEHNR and CDR2 is FQNEAQ (reference sequence). In nucleotides, the CDR3 is TGTGCCAGCAGTCCACTTTTTGGGACTAATGAAAAACTGTTTTTT. Encoded protein: CASSPLFGTNEKLFF.

This clonotype was recorded at least ten times. The chain has TRBV4-2 and TRBJ1-1, with TRBD1 matching over 7 bases. The V and J ends lost 0 bases and 3 bases, in that order; junction bases with no gene match: 4. This CDR3 contains 15 residues. Germline values: CDR1 LGHNA, CDR2 YNFKEQ. This CDR3 reads CASSQDPQGDTEAFF. The CDR3 DNA is TGTGCCAGCAGCCAAGACCCTCAGGGGGACACTGAAGCTTTCTTT.

This clonotype was detected a few times. This chain uses TRBV5-1 with TRBJ2-7, with D possibly TRBD1 on 6 matching bases. V lost 4 bases and J 0 bases, leaving 29 bases between the germline ends. The CDR3 totals 20 residues. Germline CDR1 SGHRS, CDR2 YFSETQ. The CDR3 reads CASSRGARGSKRTRSYEQYF. Here the CDR3 DNA reads TGCGCCAGCAGCAGAGGCGCCAGGGGATCGAAACGAACCCGCTCCTACGAGCAGTACTTC.

Here the CDR3 reads CSASSGRNTGELFF. CDR3 in DNA: TGCAGTGCTAGCTCGGGGAGAAACACCGGGGAGCTGTTTTTT. This chain links TRBV20-1 with TRBJ2-2, with D tentatively TRBD2 (5 bases). CDR1 and CDR2 (germline): DFQATT, SNEGSKA (reference sequence). V was clipped by 3 bases and J by 2 bases, with 10 bases between them. The CDR3 runs to 14 residues.

This clonotype has ten or more counts. The chain couples TRBV20-1 to TRBJ2-5; no clear D gene. Trimming pared 3 bases from V and 3 bases from J, leaving 8 bases between. The CDR3 is 12 residues long. Germline values: CDR1 DFQATT, CDR2 SNEGSKA (reference sequence). The CDR3 DNA follows: TGCAGTGCTAGTATAATGAAAGAGACCCAGTACTTC. Protein product: CSASIMKETQYF.